A single sample gave rise to the 17 T cell receptor beta chains below, sequenced in a study of blood T cell repertoires in COVID-19. Sequencing used immunoSEQ multiplex PCR; TCRdb keeps in-frame clones, though not all of them. This table holds 75,000 to 90,000 clones, 80% found once. Sequenced material: peripheral blood. These TCRs come from a woman aged 40 to 50 with active or convalescent COVID-19.

The chain employs TRBV30 and TRBJ1-2, with 10 bases aligning to TRBD1. V lost 7 bases and J lost 8; bases outside the gene matches: 4. The germline gives CDR1 GTSNPN, CDR2 SVGIG (reference sequence). The CDR3 sequence is 11 residues long. The CDR3 region is CASDRGRGYTF. The CDR3 nucleotides read TGTGCCTCTGACAGGGGGCGAGGCTACACCTTC.

This CDR3 reads CASSWTGGDLAGLYEQYF. CDR3 DNA: TGCGCCAGCAGCTGGACAGGGGGCGACCTAGCGGGGTTATACGAGCAGTACTTC. This rearrangement joins TRBV5-1 to TRBJ2-7; 11 bases are shared with TRBD1. Germline CDR1 is SGHRS and CDR2 is YFSETQ. V shed 3 bases and J 4 bases; nucleotides not matched to a gene: 15. This CDR3 has 18 residues.

This sequence joins TRBV30 and TRBJ1-3, with a possible D match to TRBD1 (5 bases). Trimming removed 4 bases at V and 3 bases at J, with 7 bases between. CDR3 size: 12 residues. Germline V gene sequence: CDR1 GTSNPN, CDR2 SVGIG (reference sequence). Written as DNA, the CDR3 is TGTGCCTGGACAGGGAATGGAAACACCATATATTTT. It is translated as CAWTGNGNTIYF.

This chain joins TRBV12-3 or TRBV12-4 and TRBJ1-3; TRBD1 might be the D (5 bases). Trimming took 5 bases from V and 5 from J, leaving 10 bases between them. This CDR3 comprises 13 residues. The CDR3 here is CASSPGRRNTIYF. In DNA, the CDR3 is TGTGCCAGCAGTCCAGGGAGGAGAAACACCATATATTTT.

The rearrangement links TRBV29-1 to TRBJ2-7; 16 bases are shared with TRBD2. V was pared by 4 bases and J by 5 bases, with 11 bases of the junction left unmatched. The CDR3 is made up of 17 amino acids. Germline V gives CDR1 SQVTM, CDR2 ANQGSEA. The CDR3 reads CSVVGTSGRALFDEQYF. CDR3 bases: TGCAGCGTTGTCGGGACTAGCGGGAGGGCCCTATTCGACGAGCAGTACTTC.

V gene TRBV6-5 combines with J gene TRBJ1-2, with TRBD1 matching over 7 bases. This CDR3 has 11 amino acids. The V and J ends lost 7 bases and 6 bases, in that order; junction bases with no gene match: 2. CDR1 and CDR2 from the germline V gene are MNHEY and SVGAGI. CDR3 coding DNA: TGTGCCAGCACGACAGGGAATGGCTACACCTTC. Protein product: CASTTGNGYTF.

This chain links TRBV28 with TRBJ2-3, with D possibly being TRBD1 (6 bases). The V gene's germline CDR1 is MDHEN and CDR2 SYDVKM. This CDR3 is built from 18 residues. V was shortened by 3 bases and J by 0 bases, with 19 bases between the two germline ends. For the CDR3, the DNA is TGTGCCAGCAGTTTTCATATCGGGACAACGGTTAGCACAGATACGCAGTATTTT. As protein: CASSFHIGTTVSTDTQYF.

This clone has just one count. The CDR3 loop is CASSSGSGGATDTQYF. The CDR3 DNA reads TGTGCCAGCAGTTCCGGCAGCGGGGGAGCCACAGATACGCAGTATTTT. The chain uses TRBV6-6 and TRBJ2-3, with TRBD2 matching 8 bases. The ends lost 4 bases at V and 2 bases at J; junction bases unmatched: 8. This CDR3 contains 16 residues. Germline V gene lookup returns CDR1 MNHNY and CDR2 SVGAGI (reference sequence).

A single count supports this clone. The chain couples TRBV7-3 to TRBJ2-3; 8 bases agree with TRBD2. After removal of 0 bases from V and 4 bases from J, the junction contained 3 bases not matched to a gene. From germline, CDR1 is SGHTA and CDR2 FQGTGA. This CDR3 comprises 15 residues. The CDR3 bases are TGTGCCAGCAGCTTAACCCGACTAGCGTCAGATACGCAGTATTTT. This codes for CASSLTRLASDTQYF.

The genes are TRBV7-2 and TRBJ1-3; 9 positions match TRBD1. Germline CDR1 and CDR2: SGHTA and FQGNSA. There are 17 residues in the CDR3. V gave up 5 bases and J gave up 0 bases; unmatched junction bases: 8. This chain's CDR3 is CASSKDRGPYSGNTIYF. The CDR3 DNA reads TGTGCCAGCAGCAAGGACAGGGGACCATACTCTGGAAACACCATATATTTT.

J is TRBJ2-5 and V is TRBV27, with a weak D call TRBD2 (5 bases). The germline V gene encodes CDR1 MNHEY and CDR2 SMNVEV (reference sequence). The CDR3 is 16 amino acids. The V end lost 6 bases, the J end lost 3 bases, and 20 bases lay between the germline ends. The CDR3 DNA reads TGTGCCAGCAGCCGCTCCCCTGTCGGGGTTGAAGAGACCCAGTACTTC. Protein: CASSRSPVGVEETQYF.

This clone has more than one count but fewer than ten. J is TRBJ1-6 and V is TRBV15; 8 bases match TRBD1. CDR3 size: 16 residues. CDR1 LNHNV and CDR2 YYDKDF come from the germline V gene (reference sequence). Trimming took 5 bases from V and 5 from J; bases not matched to a gene: 8. CDR3 in amino acids: CATSHRTGRNNSPLHF. CDR3 nucleotides: TGTGCCACCAGCCATCGGACAGGGAGGAATAATTCACCCCTCCACTTT.

The J gene is TRBJ1-1, the V gene TRBV28, with a possible D match to TRBD1 (6 bases). V shed 7 bases and J shed 5 bases, with 20 bases lying between them. This CDR3 comprises 15 residues. Germline-derived CDR1 and CDR2 are MDHEN and SYDVKM. Here the CDR3 reads CASNTLGGGTTEAFF. The CDR3 DNA reads TGTGCCAGCAATACCTTAGGGGGGGGGACAACTGAAGCTTTCTTT.

In nucleotides, the CDR3 is TGTGCCAGCAGCTTAGAGGACGGGACAAAGCAGTTCTTC. Encoded protein: CASSLEDGTKQFF. The rearrangement uses TRBV11-3 and TRBJ2-1; tentative D call: TRBD1 (6 bases). Trimming shortened V by 0 bases and J by 11 bases, and 11 bases separated the two germline ends. The germline CDR1 and CDR2 sequences are SGHNT and YENEEA. This CDR3 spans 13 amino acids.

This chain joins TRBV18 and TRBJ2-3; 7 nucleotides line up with TRBD2. The ends lost 6 bases at V and 8 bases at J; junction bases unmatched: 5. This CDR3 has 12 amino acids. Looked up from germline, CDR1 is KGHSH and CDR2 is LQKENI. This CDR3 is CASSPSGGTQYF. The CDR3 DNA is TGTGCCAGCTCGCCCTCGGGGGGTACGCAGTATTTT.

The gene calls are TRBV4-2 and TRBJ1-4; D is perhaps TRBD1 (6 bases). The CDR3 runs 16 residues. The V end was cut by 1 base, the J end by 8 bases, with 17 bases between. CDR1 is LGHNA and CDR2 is YNFKEQ in the germline V gene. The CDR3 loop is CASSQGPWGRDEKLFF. DNA for the CDR3: TGTGCCAGCAGCCAAGGGCCGTGGGGGCGAGACGAAAAACTGTTTTTT.

The chain is built from TRBV18 and TRBJ1-3, with 7 bases matching TRBD1. Trimming cost V 6 bases and J 0 bases; bases outside gene matches: 20. CDR1 and CDR2 (germline): KGHSH, LQKENI. This CDR3 region has 20 residues. DNA for the CDR3: TGTGCCAGCTCTCCCATGGGGATACAGGGGATGGTTGCCTCTGGAAACACCATATATTTT. Translating gives CASSPMGIQGMVASGNTIYF.